This is a list of T cell receptor beta chains from one sample in a study of T cells in Graves' hyperthyroidism and ophthalmopathy. A single record per CDR3 protein comes from TCRdb applying MiXCR to the multiplex PCR reads. The sample lists fewer than 250,000 distinct CDR3 sequences, around 24% occurring once. Sequenced input: blood. Receptor source: a middle-aged woman with Graves' ophthalmopathy. The CDR3 runs from the conserved cysteine through the conserved F or W. Fields, in order: CDR3 length, J gene, D gene, clone size, V gene, CDR3 DNA, CDR3 protein. The D gene is left open where the match is weak. Only some rows state a clone size, as once, few, many or a class for expanded clones.

CDR3 length: 16; J gene: TRBJ2-5; D gene: -; clone size: many; V gene: TRBV4-2; CDR3 DNA: TGTGCCAGCAGCCAAGATGTAGCAGGGGAATGGGAGACCCAGTACTTC; CDR3 protein: CASSQDVAGEWETQYF
CDR3 length: 14; J gene: TRBJ2-5; D gene: -; clone size: -; V gene: TRBV7-7; CDR3 DNA: TGTGCTAGCAGCCCCACTAGGGGAGGCGAGACCCAGTACTTC; CDR3 protein: CASSPTRGGETQYF
CDR3 length: 16; J gene: TRBJ2-5; D gene: TRBD2; clone size: -; V gene: TRBV5-1; CDR3 DNA: TGCGCCAGCAGCTTGGCGCCTAGCGGGAACCAAGAGACCCAGTACTTC; CDR3 protein: CASSLAPSGNQETQYF
CDR3 length: 17; J gene: TRBJ2-7; D gene: TRBD2; clone size: many; V gene: TRBV28; CDR3 DNA: TGTGCCAGCAGTTTGTTTACTAGCGGGAGGGCCACCTACGAGCAGTACTTC; CDR3 protein: CASSLFTSGRATYEQYF
CDR3 length: 16; J gene: TRBJ2-4; D gene: -; clone size: few; V gene: TRBV6-5; CDR3 DNA: TGTGCCAGAGGGGACCAGGGGCTTCACCCCAAAAACATTCAGTACTTC; CDR3 protein: CARGDQGLHPKNIQYF
CDR3 length: 15; J gene: TRBJ2-7; D gene: TRBD1; clone size: -; V gene: TRBV20-1; CDR3 DNA: TGCAGTGCAAACAGACCAGACAGGGACGCCGACGAGCAGTACTTC; CDR3 protein: CSANRPDRDADEQYF
CDR3 length: 20; J gene: TRBJ1-5; D gene: -; clone size: many; V gene: TRBV19; CDR3 DNA: TGTGCCAGTAGTGCGGCCTTAACCTTTCCCACAGGCGGGGGCAATCAGCCCCAGCATTTT; CDR3 protein: CASSAALTFPTGGGNQPQHF
CDR3 length: 15; J gene: TRBJ2-3; D gene: TRBD1; clone size: few; V gene: TRBV4-2; CDR3 DNA: TGTGCCAGCACGCTAGCCCCAGGGGGTACAGATACGCAGTATTTT; CDR3 protein: CASTLAPGGTDTQYF
CDR3 length: 13; J gene: TRBJ1-1; D gene: -; clone size: many; V gene: TRBV6-2/TRBV6-3; CDR3 DNA: TGTGCCAGCAGGGGCCCTTTGAGCACTGAAGCTTTCTTT; CDR3 protein: CASRGPLSTEAFF
CDR3 length: 14; J gene: TRBJ1-6; D gene: -; clone size: many; V gene: TRBV24-1; CDR3 DNA: TGTGCCACCAGTGATTCCCGGGACACTTCACCCCTCCACTTT; CDR3 protein: CATSDSRDTSPLHF
CDR3 length: 13; J gene: TRBJ1-5; D gene: -; clone size: -; V gene: TRBV12-3/TRBV12-4; CDR3 DNA: TGTGCCAGCAGCCAAGGGGACGGTCAGCCCCAGCATTTT; CDR3 protein: CASSQGDGQPQHF
CDR3 length: 16; J gene: TRBJ2-2; D gene: -; clone size: -; V gene: TRBV6-5; CDR3 DNA: TGTGCCAGCAGTTACGGGAGTCTCTCCGGGACCGGGGAGCTGTTTTTT; CDR3 protein: CASSYGSLSGTGELFF
CDR3 length: 16; J gene: TRBJ1-1; D gene: -; clone size: -; V gene: TRBV12-3/TRBV12-4; CDR3 DNA: TGTGCCAGCAGTCCCTATTTTCGGGAAGAGAACACTGAAGCTTTCTTT; CDR3 protein: CASSPYFREENTEAFF
CDR3 length: 14; J gene: TRBJ2-7; D gene: TRBD2; clone size: many; V gene: TRBV6-1; CDR3 DNA: TGTGCCAGCAGGCCCACTAGCGGAGCCTACGAGCAGTACTTC; CDR3 protein: CASRPTSGAYEQYF
CDR3 length: 18; J gene: TRBJ1-1; D gene: TRBD1; clone size: -; V gene: TRBV11-1; CDR3 DNA: TGTGCCAGCAGCTCCACTATATTAACCGGGACAGCGAACACTGAAGCTTTCTTT; CDR3 protein: CASSSTILTGTANTEAFF
CDR3 length: 15; J gene: TRBJ1-1; D gene: -; clone size: many; V gene: TRBV7-2; CDR3 DNA: TGTGCCAGCAGCTTAGTTTCAGGTTTGAACACTGAAGCTTTCTTT; CDR3 protein: CASSLVSGLNTEAFF
CDR3 length: 14; J gene: TRBJ1-5; D gene: -; clone size: few; V gene: TRBV24-1; CDR3 DNA: TGTGCCACCAGCTCTTTGGACAGCAATCAGCCCCAGCATTTT; CDR3 protein: CATSSLDSNQPQHF
CDR3 length: 16; J gene: TRBJ1-1; D gene: -; clone size: many; V gene: TRBV4-2; CDR3 DNA: TGTGCCAGCAGCCAAGCCGATACAGGGTCCGACACTGAAGCTTTCTTT; CDR3 protein: CASSQADTGSDTEAFF
CDR3 length: 16; J gene: TRBJ2-5; D gene: -; clone size: many; V gene: TRBV25-1; CDR3 DNA: TGTGCCAGCAGTGACCCCACATGGGCTGTTAAAGAGACCCAGTACTTC; CDR3 protein: CASSDPTWAVKETQYF
CDR3 length: 16; J gene: TRBJ2-2; D gene: TRBD2; clone size: many; V gene: TRBV7-8; CDR3 DNA: TGTGCCAGCACCCGATGGCGGGAGGGCCTTTTCGGGGAGCTGTTTTTT; CDR3 protein: CASTRWREGLFGELFF